Listed below are T cell receptor beta chains from one sample, sequenced in a study of shared clonotypes between healthy human individuals. Some clones are missing from TCRdb's copy, which holds only in-frame ones; the method was immunoSEQ multiplex PCR. The data contain a few million clones, 90% to 95% of them singletons. The source material was naive CD4+ T cells sorted from blood. These receptors were taken from a man aged 18 to 30 in good health. Both conserved end residues are part of each CDR3.

v_gene: TRBV28
j_gene: TRBJ2-1
CDR3aa: CASSLLPGQGAFDEQFF

v_gene: TRBV10-2
j_gene: TRBJ2-3
CDR3aa: CASSGPGGADTQYF

v_gene: TRBV18
j_gene: TRBJ2-5
CDR3aa: CASSRVQETQYF

v_gene: TRBV6-4
j_gene: TRBJ2-7
CDR3aa: CASSDLLGVSSYEQYF

v_gene: TRBV6-5
j_gene: TRBJ2-3
CDR3aa: CASRFVGKGADTQYF

v_gene: TRBV6-5
j_gene: TRBJ2-7
CDR3aa: CASRPSGSLSYEQYF

v_gene: TRBV11-2
j_gene: TRBJ2-2
CDR3aa: CASSSAGGPGTGELFF

v_gene: TRBV25-1
j_gene: TRBJ1-3
CDR3aa: CASSDRFSGNTIYF

v_gene: TRBV5-6
j_gene: TRBJ1-6
CDR3aa: CASSSIGGAPNSPLHF

v_gene: TRBV10-3
j_gene: TRBJ1-4
CDR3aa: CAISDRTGVNEKLFF

v_gene: TRBV7-6
j_gene: TRBJ2-3
CDR3aa: CASSSERGGAVSTDTQYF

v_gene: TRBV2
j_gene: TRBJ2-5
CDR3aa: CASSKNPGLAPHF

v_gene: TRBV9
j_gene: TRBJ2-5
CDR3aa: CASSVYDGPQETQYF

v_gene: TRBV7-8
j_gene: TRBJ2-5
CDR3aa: CASAVQGASGRSETQYF

v_gene: TRBV5-1
j_gene: TRBJ2-7
CDR3aa: CASSAQGGHSFSYEQYF

v_gene: TRBV7-7
j_gene: TRBJ2-5
CDR3aa: CASSLTSGDQETQYF

v_gene: TRBV30
j_gene: TRBJ2-7
CDR3aa: CAWRTSGLYEQYF

v_gene: TRBV19
j_gene: TRBJ1-5
CDR3aa: CASSIVAGDQPQHF

v_gene: TRBV18
j_gene: TRBJ1-2
CDR3aa: CASSPDGGYGYTF

v_gene: TRBV10-3
j_gene: TRBJ1-5
CDR3aa: CAIGRVGTQPQHF

v_gene: TRBV6-6
j_gene: TRBJ2-5
CDR3aa: CASSLLAGGPETQYF

v_gene: TRBV7-9
j_gene: TRBJ2-5
CDR3aa: CASSRYNQETQYF

v_gene: TRBV10-3
j_gene: TRBJ2-7
CDR3aa: CAISLTIEASEQYF

v_gene: TRBV27
j_gene: TRBJ1-6
CDR3aa: CASRIDRGNSPLHF

v_gene: TRBV7-2
j_gene: TRBJ2-7
CDR3aa: CASSPDRWAYEQYF

v_gene: TRBV18
j_gene: TRBJ1-1
CDR3aa: CASSPPHQNTEAFF

v_gene: TRBV11-2
j_gene: TRBJ2-7
CDR3aa: CASSLDRDAYEQYF